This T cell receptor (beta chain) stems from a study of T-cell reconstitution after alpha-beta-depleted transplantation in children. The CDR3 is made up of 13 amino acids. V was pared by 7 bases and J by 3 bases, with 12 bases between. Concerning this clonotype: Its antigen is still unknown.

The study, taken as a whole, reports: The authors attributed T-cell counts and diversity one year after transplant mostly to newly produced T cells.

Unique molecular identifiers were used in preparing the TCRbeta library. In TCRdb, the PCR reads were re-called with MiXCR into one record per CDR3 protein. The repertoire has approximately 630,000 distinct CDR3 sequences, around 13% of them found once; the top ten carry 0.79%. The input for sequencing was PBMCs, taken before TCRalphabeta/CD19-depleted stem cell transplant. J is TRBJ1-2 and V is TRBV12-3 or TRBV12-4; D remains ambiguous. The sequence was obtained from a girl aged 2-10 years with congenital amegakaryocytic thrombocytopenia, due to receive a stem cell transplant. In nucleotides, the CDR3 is TGTGCCAGCAAACGTCCAGGCGACTATGGCTACACCTTC. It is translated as CASKRPGDYGYTF.